This T cell receptor beta chain was obtained from a study of OX40 agonist ivuxolimab in advanced cancers. Background on the study: The patients got ivuxolimab, which is an agonistic anti-OX40 (CD134) antibody.

Study-wide results and caveats: CD8+ T cells (on average) carried more expanded clones than CD4+ T cells.

TCRdb's copy holds only in-frame clones and misses some; the assay was immunoSEQ multiplex PCR. Of tens of thousands of clones in the sample, 75% to 90% are singletons; the top ten hold about 18%. Trimming removed 4 bases at V and 6 bases at J, with 5 bases between. The CDR3 runs 11 residues. CDR1 and CDR2 (germline): SGHRS, YFSETQ. Comments on this clone: Its antigen is unknown.

The clonotype comes from an adult with an advanced solid tumor such as melanoma, head and neck, liver or kidney cancer. Sample: CD4+ or CD8+ T cells sorted from blood, taken in a trial of the OX40 agonist ivuxolimab. The rearrangement joins TRBV5-1 to TRBJ2-1; no clear D. DNA of the CDR3: TGCGCCAGCAGCAGCAGCAATGAGCAGTTCTTC. It specifies CASSSSNEQFF.